Listed below are T cell receptor beta chains from one sample, sequenced in a study of CD8 T cells in ankylosing spondylitis. A single record per CDR3 protein comes from TCRdb applying MiXCR to the 5' RACE reads. The data show about 540,000 distinct CDR3 sequences, roughly an eighth seen once. Sequenced material: blood, either unsorted or a sorted T cell fraction (not recorded which). The receptor source for this set is a male donor with ankylosing spondylitis. CDR3s include the opening cysteine and the closing phenylalanine or tryptophan. A D gene is named only where the DNA matches it firmly. Size is omitted from some rows. Given values are once, few, many or a class for expanded clones.

size,D,V,J,DNA,CDR3
few,TRBD1,TRBV16,TRBJ1-1,TGTGCCAGCAGCCAATCTCGTAGACAGGGGAACACTGAAGCTTTCTTT,CASSQSRRQGNTEAFF
many,NA,TRBV18,TRBJ2-3,TGTGCCAGCTCACCTGCAACTACAGATACGCAGTATTTT,CASSPATTDTQYF
NA,NA,TRBV10-1,TRBJ2-5,TGCGCCACCGGCGGGGACCACCAAGAGACCCAGTACTTC,CATGGDHQETQYF
few,NA,TRBV11-2,TRBJ1-2,TGTGCCAGCAGCCCTCAACCGACGCCCGTTGGGGGCTACACCTTC,CASSPQPTPVGGYTF
NA,NA,TRBV7-9,TRBJ2-1,TGTGCCCTCGAGGTACGCTACAATGAGCAGTTCTTC,CALEVRYNEQFF
few,NA,TRBV6-1,TRBJ2-7,TGTGCCACCTCCCCCTGGTACACCCAAACTTCCTACGAGCAGTACTTC,CATSPWYTQTSYEQYF
many,NA,TRBV12-3/TRBV12-4,TRBJ1-1,TGTGCCAGCAGGCAACAGGGAGGACGAGTCACTGAAGCTTTCTTT,CASRQQGGRVTEAFF
few,NA,TRBV21-1,TRBJ1-1,TGTGCCAGCAGCAAATGTCCCCTACAGACTGAAGCTTTCTTT,CASSKCPLQTEAFF
NA,NA,TRBV20-1,TRBJ2-3,TGCAGTGCTAGTTTGGGGATCCCAGATACGCAGTATTTT,CSASLGIPDTQYF
medium-sized,TRBD1,TRBV11-2,TRBJ1-1,TGTGCCAGCAGCCGGGCAGGGGGCAACACTGAAGCTTTCTTT,CASSRAGGNTEAFF
NA,TRBD1,TRBV2,TRBJ1-2,TGTGCCAGCAATGGGGGACAGGGATTGAGCTATGGCTACACCTTC,CASNGGQGLSYGYTF
few,NA,TRBV6-4,TRBJ2-1,TGTGCCAGCAGGCGTCTTTCAGCGCGGGATATAAGAAATGAGCAGTTCTTC,CASRRLSARDIRNEQFF
few,NA,TRBV2,TRBJ2-5,TGTGCCAGCAGTGTAGAGCAAGAGACCCAGTACTTC,CASSVEQETQYF
NA,NA,TRBV19,TRBJ2-1,TGTGCCAGTAGCACCGGGGCCAGCGGTGAGCAGTTCTTC,CASSTGASGEQFF
NA,NA,TRBV20-1,TRBJ2-7,TGCAGTGCTAGAGATAGGAAGGGGAAATACGAGCAGTACTTC,CSARDRKGKYEQYF
NA,NA,TRBV3-1,TRBJ1-5,TGTGCCAGCAGCCAAGGTTCGTACAGCAATCAGCCCCAGCATTTT,CASSQGSYSNQPQHF
NA,NA,TRBV25-1,TRBJ2-2,TGTGCCAGCAGTGCTGGACAATACGGGGAGCTGTTTTTT,CASSAGQYGELFF
NA,NA,TRBV25-1,TRBJ2-7,TGTGCCAGCAAGGGTCAAGCCGCTTACGAGCAGTACTTC,CASKGQAAYEQYF
few,TRBD1,TRBV5-1,TRBJ2-2,TGCGCCAGCAGCTCGGGGGACAGGGAGAGCGGGGAGCTGTTTTTT,CASSSGDRESGELFF
NA,NA,TRBV5-1,TRBJ2-1,TGCGCCAGCAGCTCGGCGAGCGGAAGTTACAATGAGCAGTTCTTC,CASSSASGSYNEQFF
many,NA,TRBV27,TRBJ2-7,TGTGCCAGCAGTTTACTCCCGGACAGATCCTACGAGCAGTACTTC,CASSLLPDRSYEQYF
few,TRBD2,TRBV20-1,TRBJ2-3,TGCAGTGCTAGAGATCCTAGCGGGAGGGCCCCAGATACGCAGTATTTT,CSARDPSGRAPDTQYF
many,NA,TRBV20-1,TRBJ1-3,TGCAGTGCTACGCGGACTGGAAACACCATATATTTT,CSATRTGNTIYF
NA,NA,TRBV6-1,TRBJ1-6,TGTGCCAGCAGCCGAGGACGGTCCCAAAATTCACCCCTCCACTTT,CASSRGRSQNSPLHF
few,TRBD2,TRBV10-3,TRBJ2-7,TGTGCCATCAAACGAGGGACTAGCGGGGATTACGAGCAGTACTTC,CAIKRGTSGDYEQYF
many,TRBD2,TRBV29-1,TRBJ2-3,TGCAGCGTTGAAGGCCTAGCGGGATTAGATACGCAGTATTTT,CSVEGLAGLDTQYF
many,NA,TRBV7-2,TRBJ1-2,TGTGCCAGCAGCCCCGGGACCTCGGCGGGCTATGGCTACACCTTC,CASSPGTSAGYGYTF
NA,NA,TRBV15,TRBJ1-4,TGTGCCACCAGCAGCTACGGATCTGCAACTAATGAAAAACTGTTTTTT,CATSSYGSATNEKLFF
NA,TRBD2,TRBV20-1,TRBJ2-1,TGCAGTGCTAGGACAGGGCGGACTAGCGGGACCTTGGAGCAGTTCTTC,CSARTGRTSGTLEQFF
many,TRBD2,TRBV5-1,TRBJ2-5,TGCGCCAGCATCCCCGGTGCGGGAGTAGAGACCCAGTACTTC,CASIPGAGVETQYF
NA,NA,TRBV15,TRBJ2-2,TGTGCCACCAGCAGAGAGGGGGACGGGGAGCTGTTTTTT,CATSREGDGELFF
few,TRBD1,TRBV24-1,TRBJ2-3,TGTGCCACCAGTGATCCGGGACAGAGTTGGACAGATACGCAGTATTTT,CATSDPGQSWTDTQYF
NA,NA,TRBV7-9,TRBJ1-2,TGTGCCAGCAGCTGGGGGGACACCTCTTTGAGCTACACCTTC,CASSWGDTSLSYTF
few,TRBD2,TRBV20-1,TRBJ2-1,TGCAGTTCCTTAGCGGGAGCCTACAATGAGCAGTTCTTC,CSSLAGAYNEQFF
many,NA,TRBV12-3/TRBV12-4,TRBJ1-5,TGTGCCAGCAGTTTAACTGTTGGACAGCCCCAGCATTTT,CASSLTVGQPQHF
many,NA,TRBV7-2,TRBJ2-3,TGTGCCAGCAGCCGAGGGGGATCTTCAGATACGCAGTATTTT,CASSRGGSSDTQYF
few,NA,TRBV20-1,TRBJ2-3,TGCAGTGCTAGAGATGGCCAGGGGACAGATACGCAGTATTTT,CSARDGQGTDTQYF
many,NA,TRBV3-1,TRBJ2-1,TGTGCCAGCAGCCAAGGAAACGACAAAGAGCAGTTCTTC,CASSQGNDKEQFF
NA,TRBD2,TRBV4-2,TRBJ2-5,TGTGCCAGCAATACGGGACTAGCCCAAGAGACCCAGTACTTC,CASNTGLAQETQYF
NA,TRBD2,TRBV15,TRBJ2-1,TGTGCCACCAGCAGAGGAAGGACTAGCGGTGCCAATGAGCAGTTCTTC,CATSRGRTSGANEQFF